The rows below give T cell receptor beta chains drawn from one sample of a study of cytomegalovirus exposure and HLA in healthy donors. Assay used: immunoSEQ multiplex PCR; TCRdb lists only in-frame clones, some missing. The table includes 95,000 to 100,000 clones, roughly three quarters detected once. Sequenced sample: PBMCs. The receptors originated from a female donor in good health and CMV-seronegative. Each CDR3 is given with its conserved first and last residue. The D gene is left open where the match is weak. Part of the rows lack a size; the others show once, few, many or a class for expanded clones.

v_call,clone_size,d_call,j_call,cdr3_aa,cdr3_nt
TRBV6-1,-,TRBD1,TRBJ1-2,CASSAPGQGVGGYTF,TGTGCCAGCAGTGCCCCGGGACAGGGGGTCGGTGGCTACACCTTC
TRBV27,-,-,TRBJ2-1,CASSLYTGTAYNEQFF,TGTGCCAGCAGTTTATACACAGGGACGGCCTACAATGAGCAGTTCTTC
TRBV18,-,TRBD1,TRBJ2-1,CASSPPRDRVEPEQFF,TGTGCCAGCTCACCACCAAGGGACAGGGTTGAACCAGAGCAGTTCTTC
TRBV6-1,once,TRBD1,TRBJ1-2,CAISEWGQGAGGYTF,TGTGCCATCAGTGAATGGGGACAGGGGGCCGGTGGCTACACCTTC
TRBV4-1,-,TRBD2,TRBJ2-1,CASRQGGLADNNEQFF,TGCGCCAGCAGACAAGGTGGACTAGCGGATAACAATGAGCAGTTCTTC
TRBV29-1,-,TRBD2,TRBJ2-1,CSVGATSDNEQFF,TGCAGCGTGGGGGCGACTAGCGACAATGAGCAGTTCTTC
TRBV27,-,-,TRBJ1-5,CASRGAGVGNQPQHF,TGTGCCAGCAGGGGCGCGGGGGTCGGGAATCAGCCCCAGCATTTT
TRBV28,once,TRBD2,TRBJ2-1,CVTFTSGNNEQFF,TGTGTAACTTTCACTAGCGGGAACAATGAGCAGTTCTTC
TRBV7-6,-,TRBD2,TRBJ2-1,CASSPGGSYNEQFF,TGTGCCAGCAGCCCGGGGGGCTCCTACAATGAGCAGTTCTTC
TRBV7-9,-,TRBD1,TRBJ1-1,CASSRDRGPTMNTEAFF,TGTGCCAGCAGCCGGGACAGGGGGCCCACTATGAACACTGAAGCTTTCTTT
TRBV19,-,-,TRBJ1-5,CASSIDGRQPQHF,TGTGCCAGTAGTATCGATGGGAGACAGCCCCAGCATTTT
TRBV5-1,-,TRBD1,TRBJ1-1,CASSGGQGWMNTEAFF,TGCGCCAGCAGCGGGGGACAGGGATGGATGAACACTGAAGCTTTCTTT
TRBV7-2,-,-,TRBJ1-2,CASSLAGQGPNYGYTF,TGTGCCAGCAGCTTAGCTGGCCAGGGTCCCAACTATGGCTACACCTTC
TRBV28,-,TRBD1,TRBJ1-3,CASQAPGGLAGNTIYF,TGTGCCAGCCAAGCGCCAGGGGGCTTGGCTGGAAACACCATATATTTT
TRBV30,-,-,TRBJ1-2,CAWSKERQSPYGYTF,TGTGCCTGGTCTAAGGAGCGACAGAGCCCCTATGGCTACACCTTC
TRBV30,-,-,TRBJ1-6,CAWSVGGRASPLHF,TGTGCCTGGAGTGTCGGCGGGAGGGCTTCACCCCTCCACTTT
TRBV28,-,-,TRBJ2-1,CASSSTGLKFF,TGTGCCAGCAGTTCAACCGGACTCAAGTTCTTC
TRBV7-6,-,TRBD2,TRBJ2-7,CASSPRLAGGPSYEQYF,TGTGCCAGCAGCCCCCGGCTAGCGGGGGGACCTTCCTACGAGCAGTACTTC
TRBV5-1,-,TRBD2,TRBJ2-5,CASSSTILSGTETQYF,TGCGCCAGCAGCTCGACCATTCTTAGCGGGACGGAGACCCAGTACTTC
TRBV11-2,-,-,TRBJ1-5,CASSLTGGQPQHF,TGTGCCAGCAGTCTGACAGGAGGCCAGCCCCAGCATTTT
TRBV7-8,-,-,TRBJ1-1,CASRFQGLPNTEAFF,TGTGCCAGCAGGTTTCAGGGACTCCCGAACACTGAAGCTTTCTTT
TRBV19,-,TRBD1,TRBJ1-1,CASTRDRANTEAFF,TGTGCCAGTACCCGGGACAGGGCAAACACTGAAGCTTTCTTT
TRBV7-2,-,-,TRBJ2-5,CASSSYTGSGETQYF,TGTGCCAGCAGCTCATATACGGGGAGTGGAGAGACCCAGTACTTC
TRBV9,-,TRBD2,TRBJ2-5,CASSVAAGGLGETQYF,TGTGCCAGCAGCGTAGCAGCGGGGGGGCTGGGAGAGACCCAGTACTTC
TRBV6-1,-,TRBD1,TRBJ2-1,CASSESRPRGNEQFF,TGTGCCAGCAGTGAAAGTAGGCCCAGGGGGAATGAGCAGTTCTTC
TRBV27,-,TRBD1,TRBJ2-7,CASSLGQGQAYEQYF,TGTGCCAGCAGCCTCGGACAGGGTCAAGCCTACGAGCAGTACTTC
TRBV7-7,few,TRBD1,TRBJ2-1,CASSLYPGQDNEQFF,TGTGCTAGCAGCTTATACCCGGGACAGGACAATGAGCAGTTCTTC
TRBV28,-,-,TRBJ1-5,CASSLINQPQHF,TGTGCCAGCAGTCTTATTAATCAGCCCCAGCATTTT
TRBV18,-,TRBD2,TRBJ2-7,CASSPPGLNYEQYF,TGTGCCAGCTCACCTCCGGGACTAAACTACGAGCAGTACTTC
TRBV5-1,few,TRBD1,TRBJ1-6,CASQPLGTGYSPLHF,TGCGCCAGCCAGCCGCTCGGGACAGGATATTCACCCCTCCACTTT
TRBV2,few,TRBD2,TRBJ2-1,CASLSGGTSYNEQFF,TGTGCCAGCCTCAGCGGGGGGACCTCCTACAATGAGCAGTTCTTC
TRBV12-5,-,TRBD1,TRBJ2-7,CASGNRDRGRKQYF,TGTGCTAGTGGCAACCGGGACAGGGGGCGAAAGCAGTACTTC
TRBV19,once,-,TRBJ1-2,CASSIVQGGGYTF,TGTGCCAGTAGTATAGTCCAGGGCGGCGGCTACACCTTC
TRBV5-1,-,-,TRBJ1-2,CASSPAGDNYGYTF,TGCGCCAGCAGCCCGGCGGGGGATAACTATGGCTACACCTTC
TRBV4-1,few,-,TRBJ1-4,CASSHRATNEKLFF,TGCGCCAGCAGCCACAGGGCAACTAATGAAAAACTGTTTTTT
TRBV28,-,TRBD1,TRBJ1-4,CASSFRQGNEKLFF,TGTGCCAGCAGTTTTAGACAGGGTAATGAAAAACTGTTTTTT
TRBV10-3,few,TRBD1,TRBJ1-4,CAIAGTGGEKLFF,TGTGCCATTGCCGGGACAGGGGGTGAAAAACTGTTTTTT
TRBV29-1,-,-,TRBJ1-2,CSVVRGDYGYTF,TGCAGCGTTGTTAGAGGAGACTATGGCTACACCTTC
TRBV11-1,few,-,TRBJ2-2,CASSFREGSTGELFF,TGTGCCAGCAGCTTTCGGGAAGGGAGCACCGGGGAGCTGTTTTTT
TRBV19,-,TRBD1,TRBJ1-2,CASSIGTGTYGYTF,TGTGCCAGTAGTATTGGGACAGGGACTTATGGCTACACCTTC
TRBV6-5,-,-,TRBJ2-7,CASSPDFLRSYEQYF,TGTGCCAGCAGCCCGGACTTTTTAAGATCTTACGAGCAGTACTTC
TRBV4-2,-,TRBD2,TRBJ2-2,CASSQTREVGTGELFF,TGTGCCAGCAGCCAGACGCGGGAGGTTGGCACCGGGGAGCTGTTTTTT